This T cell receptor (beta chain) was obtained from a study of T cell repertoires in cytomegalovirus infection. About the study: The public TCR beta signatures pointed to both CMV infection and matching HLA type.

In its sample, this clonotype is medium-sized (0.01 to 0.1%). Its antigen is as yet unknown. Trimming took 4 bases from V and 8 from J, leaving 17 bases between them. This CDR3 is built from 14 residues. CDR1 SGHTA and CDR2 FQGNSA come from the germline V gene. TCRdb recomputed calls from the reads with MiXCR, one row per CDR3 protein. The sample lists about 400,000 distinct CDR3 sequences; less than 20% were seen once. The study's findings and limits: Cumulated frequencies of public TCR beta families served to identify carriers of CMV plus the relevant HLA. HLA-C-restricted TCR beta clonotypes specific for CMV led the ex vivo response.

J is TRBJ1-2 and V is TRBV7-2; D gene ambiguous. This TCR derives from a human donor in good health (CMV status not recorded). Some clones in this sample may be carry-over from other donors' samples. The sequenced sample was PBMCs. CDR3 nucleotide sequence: TGTGCCAGCAGCTCCCCAGATCCTGGGAGCGGCTACACCTTC. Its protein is CASSSPDPGSGYTF.